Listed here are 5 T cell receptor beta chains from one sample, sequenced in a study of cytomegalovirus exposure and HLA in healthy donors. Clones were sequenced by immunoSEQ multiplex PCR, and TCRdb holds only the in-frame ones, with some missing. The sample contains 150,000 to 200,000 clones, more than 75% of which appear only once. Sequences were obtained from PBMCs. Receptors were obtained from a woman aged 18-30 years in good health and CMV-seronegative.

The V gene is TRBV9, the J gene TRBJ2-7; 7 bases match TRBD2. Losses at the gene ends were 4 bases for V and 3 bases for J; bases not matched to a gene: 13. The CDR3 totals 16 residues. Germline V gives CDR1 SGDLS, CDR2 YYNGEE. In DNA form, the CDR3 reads TGTGCCAGCAGCCCCACTACCGGGGAGGGCCTCTACGAGCAGTACTTC. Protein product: CASSPTTGEGLYEQYF.

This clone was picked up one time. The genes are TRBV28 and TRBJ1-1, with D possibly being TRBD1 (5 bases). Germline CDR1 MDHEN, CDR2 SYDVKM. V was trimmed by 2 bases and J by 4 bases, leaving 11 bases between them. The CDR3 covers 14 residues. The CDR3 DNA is TGTGCCAGCAGTTTAGGAAGGGGTGGCACTGAAGCTTTCTTT. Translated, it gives CASSLGRGGTEAFF.

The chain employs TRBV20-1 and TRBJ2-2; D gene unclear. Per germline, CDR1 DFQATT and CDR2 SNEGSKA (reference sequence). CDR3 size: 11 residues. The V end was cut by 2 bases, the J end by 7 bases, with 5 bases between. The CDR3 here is CSARLYGELFF. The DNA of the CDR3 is TGCAGTGCTAGACTGTACGGGGAGCTGTTTTTT.

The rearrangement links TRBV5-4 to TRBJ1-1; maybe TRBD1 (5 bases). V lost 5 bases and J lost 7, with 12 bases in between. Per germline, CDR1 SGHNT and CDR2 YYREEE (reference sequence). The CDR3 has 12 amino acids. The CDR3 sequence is CASSVDTYEAFF. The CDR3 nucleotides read TGTGCCAGCAGTGTGGACACCTATGAAGCTTTCTTT. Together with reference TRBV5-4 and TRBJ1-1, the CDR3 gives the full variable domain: ETGVTQSPTHLIKTRGQQVTLRCSSQSGHNTVSWYQQALGQGPQFIFQYYREEENGRGNFPPRFSGLQFPNYSSELNVNALELDDSALYLCASSVDTYEAFFGQGTRLTVV.

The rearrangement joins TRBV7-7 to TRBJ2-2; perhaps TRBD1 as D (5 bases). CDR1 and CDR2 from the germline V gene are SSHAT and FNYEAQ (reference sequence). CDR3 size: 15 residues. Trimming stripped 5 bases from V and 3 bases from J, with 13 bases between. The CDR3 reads CASSRRGRDTGELFF. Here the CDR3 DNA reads TGTGCCAGCAGCCGCCGTGGCAGGGACACCGGGGAGCTGTTTTTT.